Listed below are T cell receptor beta chains from one sample, sequenced in a study of shared clonotypes between healthy human individuals. TCRdb's table, derived via immunoSEQ multiplex PCR, lists solely in-frame clones and lacks some. The sample yields millions of clones, 95% seen once. The sample taken for sequencing was naive CD4+ T cells sorted from blood. Receptor source: a man younger than 35 in good health. Each CDR3 is given with its conserved first and last residue. The D gene is left open where the match is weak. Rows may omit the clone size; those that give it use once, few, many or a size class.

clone_size j_call d_call v_call cdr3_aa cdr3_nt
. TRBJ2-2 . TRBV2 CASSSTGYTGELFF TGTGCCAGCAGCTCAACAGGGTACACCGGGGAGCTGTTTTTT
. TRBJ1-5 . TRBV5-1 CASSLTGNGNQPQHF TGCGCCAGCAGCTTGACTGGAAATGGCAATCAGCCCCAGCATTTT
. TRBJ1-5 . TRBV30 CAWSGDSNQPQHF TGTGCCTGGAGCGGCGATAGCAATCAGCCCCAGCATTTT
. TRBJ1-1 . TRBV28 CASSYRSRNTEAFF TGTGCCAGCAGTTACCGATCCAGGAACACTGAAGCTTTCTTT
once TRBJ1-6 TRBD1 TRBV5-4 CASSHRTGNSPLHF TGTGCCAGCAGCCACCGGACAGGAAATTCACCCCTCCACTTT
. TRBJ2-4 TRBD2 TRBV7-7 CASSSRGTRAAKNIQYF TGTGCTAGCAGCTCCCGAGGGACTAGGGCAGCCAAAAACATTCAGTACTTC
. TRBJ1-5 . TRBV4-1 CASSQDEAGRERQPQHF TGCGCCAGCAGCCAAGATGAAGCGGGCAGGGAAAGACAGCCCCAGCATTTT
. TRBJ2-5 . TRBV29-1 CSAPAGTGVQETRYF TGCAGCGCCCCAGCGGGGACAGGTGTCCAAGAGACCCGGTACTTC
once TRBJ1-1 . TRBV7-2 CASSLAGVDTEAFF TGTGCCAGCAGCTTAGCAGGGGTGGACACTGAAGCTTTCTTT
. TRBJ1-3 TRBD1 TRBV2 CASNLDRPGNTIYF TGTGCCAGCAACCTGGACAGGCCTGGAAACACCATATATTTT